This passage covers 13 T cell receptor beta chains from one sample sequenced in a study of shared clonotypes between healthy human individuals (dated by TCRdb to between 2020 and 2021). For the CD8 naive samples, CD45RO-negative cells were positively selected for CCR7, yielding a CD45RA+CCR7+ population from which TemRA cells were excluded. Library method: the immunoSEQ multiplex PCR assay. Held by TCRdb, this immuneACCESS table contains in-frame sequences only and omits some clones. Under half of the omission traces to an unresolved V gene where checked; the cause of the rest is unknown. The sample table records about 2 million clones; 85% to 95% of these occur just once. The ten largest clones add up to 0.85% to 1.2% of the sample. The sample consisted of naive CD8+ T cells sorted from blood. Per the publication, the cell subset or site label means: CD45RA+CCR7+. The receptor set was obtained from a man aged 18 to 30 in good health.

The V and J genes are TRBV10-2 and TRBJ2-7; D unclear. V lost 7 bases and J lost 1, with 11 bases in between. Germline lookup yields CDR1 WSHSY and CDR2 SAAADI. The CDR3 is made up of 13 amino acids. CDR3 in amino acids: CASIGSRSYEQYF. CDR3 nucleotides: TGCGCCAGCATCGGGTCTCGATCCTACGAGCAGTACTTC.

The chain is built from TRBV18 and TRBJ2-7; TRBD1 agrees at 7 bases. V lost 1 base to trimming and J lost 4 bases; unmatched junction nucleotides: 16. The CDR3 loop spans 18 amino acids. CDR1 and CDR2 (germline): KGHSH, LQKENI. As DNA, the CDR3 is TGTGCCAGCTCACCACGGGAGACAGGGAGTTCTGACCCTTACGAGCAGTACTTC. This sequence encodes CASSPRETGSSDPYEQYF.

The rearrangement uses TRBV15 and TRBJ2-1; the match to TRBD2 covers 7 bases. Unmatched junction bases numbered 3, after V lost 3 bases and J lost 4 bases. This CDR3 is 14 amino acids long. Germline CDR1 is LNHNV and CDR2 is YYDKDF (reference sequence). The CDR3 nucleotides are TGTGCCACCAGCAGCAGCGGGGTGTACAATGAGCAGTTCTTC. Translating gives CATSSSGVYNEQFF.

The rearrangement uses TRBV7-8 and TRBJ2-5; the match to TRBD1 covers 7 bases. Unmatched junction bases numbered 11, after V lost 5 bases and J lost 5 bases. The CDR3 is 15 amino acids. Per germline, CDR1 SGHVS and CDR2 FQNEAQ. The CDR3, as DNA: TGTGCCAGCAGCCATAGACAGGGTTCTCTGGAGACCCAGTACTTC. This translates into CASSHRQGSLETQYF.

This clone was detected only once. Other DNA sequences in this sample translate to the same CDR3. The rearrangement links TRBV28 to TRBJ1-6; weak D call: TRBD1 (5 bases). The CDR3 has 13 residues. The ends were cut back, 3 bases at V and 8 bases at J, with 8 bases in the middle. CDR1 and CDR2 (germline): MDHEN, SYDVKM. This CDR3 is CASSFRVDSPLHF. For the CDR3, the DNA is TGTGCCAGCAGTTTCAGGGTTGATTCACCCCTCCACTTT.

In DNA form, the CDR3 reads TGTGCCAGCAGCTTAGCGGGCGGGCGGGGTCAATCAGAGACCCAGTACTTC. Translation: CASSLAGGRGQSETQYF. The chain carries TRBV7-6 and TRBJ2-5, with D maybe TRBD2 (6 bases). Trimming stripped 0 bases from V and 4 bases from J, with 18 bases between. From germline, CDR1 is SGHVS and CDR2 FNYEAQ. This CDR3 comprises 17 residues.

The rearrangement links TRBV5-1 to TRBJ2-3; TRBD2 matches at 7 bases. The CDR3 consists of 14 residues. CDR1 and CDR2 (germline): SGHRS, YFSETQ. The V segment lost 4 bases and the J segment 6 bases; nucleotides outside the gene matches: 8. CDR3 in amino acids: CASSPFTSVDTQYF. CDR3 nucleotide sequence: TGCGCCAGCAGCCCCTTTACTAGCGTCGATACGCAGTATTTT. The full variable domain, with the rest looked up from reference TRBV5-1 and TRBJ2-3, is KAGVTQTPRYLIKTRGQQVTLSCSPISGHRSVSWYQQTPGQGLQFLFEYFSETQRNKGNFPGRFSGRQFSNSRSEMNVSTLELGDSALYLCASSPFTSVDTQYFGPGTRLTVL.

The gene calls are TRBV4-1 and TRBJ2-5; 13 bases match TRBD2. Germline-derived CDR1 and CDR2 are MGHRA and YSYEKL. Unmatched junction bases numbered 5, after V lost 2 bases and J lost 5 bases. The CDR3 is 16 residues long. CDR3 protein: CASSQTSGGAQETQYF. The CDR3 DNA reads as TGCGCCAGCAGCCAAACTAGCGGGGGGGCGCAGGAGACCCAGTACTTC.

This chain's CDR3 is CASSPYMETLNQPQHF. The CDR3 DNA reads as TGTGCCAGCAGCCCATACATGGAGACTCTTAATCAGCCCCAGCATTTT. The chain recombines TRBV5-6 with TRBJ1-5; no clear D gene. The V and J ends lost 4 bases and 4 bases respectively, with 18 bases between them. The germline gives CDR1 SGHDT, CDR2 YYEEEE. This CDR3 spans 16 amino acids.

The chain joins TRBV25-1 to TRBJ2-7; unclear D gene. The V gene lost 5 bases and the J gene lost 3 bases, with 5 bases spanning the gap. The CDR3 covers 11 residues. The germline V gene has CDR1 MGHDK and CDR2 SYGVNS. The CDR3 reads CASSLYYEQYF. The CDR3 nucleotides read TGTGCCAGCAGTCTTTACTACGAGCAGTACTTC.

The rearrangement uses TRBV25-1 and TRBJ1-4, with 9 bases matching TRBD1. After removal of 4 bases from V and 2 bases from J, the junction contained 8 bases not matched to a gene. Germline V lookup: CDR1 MGHDK, CDR2 SYGVNS. This CDR3 contains 17 residues. CDR3 in amino acids: CASSAPGQGLTNEKLFF. Written as DNA, the CDR3 is TGTGCCAGCAGTGCACCGGGACAGGGCCTCACTAATGAAAAACTGTTTTTT.

This clone was seen just once. V gene TRBV27 combines with J gene TRBJ2-7; 12 bases match TRBD2. From germline, CDR1 is MNHEY and CDR2 SMNVEV (reference sequence). The length of the CDR3 is 15 residues. V was pared by 3 bases and J by 4 bases, with 4 bases of the junction left unmatched. Here the CDR3 reads CASSFTSGGWYEQYF. CDR3 bases: TGTGCCAGCAGTTTCACTAGCGGGGGGTGGTACGAGCAGTACTTC.

This clone appeared a single time. V and J are TRBV6-5 and TRBJ1-1, with 8 bases identical to TRBD1. The germline V gene has CDR1 MNHEY and CDR2 SVGAGI. The length of the CDR3 is 13 residues. J lost 4 bases, V lost 8 bases, and 6 bases had no gene match. CDR3 nucleotide sequence: TGTGCCAGCGGAACCACAGGGGGCACTGAAGCTTTCTTT. It codes for CASGTTGGTEAFF.